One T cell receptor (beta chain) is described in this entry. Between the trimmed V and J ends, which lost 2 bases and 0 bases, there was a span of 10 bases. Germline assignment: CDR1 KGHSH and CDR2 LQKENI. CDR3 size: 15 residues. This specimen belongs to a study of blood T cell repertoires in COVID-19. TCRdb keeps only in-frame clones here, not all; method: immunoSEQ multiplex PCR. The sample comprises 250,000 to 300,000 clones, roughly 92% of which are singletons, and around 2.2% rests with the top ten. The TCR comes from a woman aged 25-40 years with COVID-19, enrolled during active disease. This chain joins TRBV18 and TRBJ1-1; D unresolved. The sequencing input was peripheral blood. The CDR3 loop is CASSPEGSMNTEAFF. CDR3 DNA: TGTGCCAGCTCACCAGAGGGCAGCATGAACACTGAAGCTTTCTTT.